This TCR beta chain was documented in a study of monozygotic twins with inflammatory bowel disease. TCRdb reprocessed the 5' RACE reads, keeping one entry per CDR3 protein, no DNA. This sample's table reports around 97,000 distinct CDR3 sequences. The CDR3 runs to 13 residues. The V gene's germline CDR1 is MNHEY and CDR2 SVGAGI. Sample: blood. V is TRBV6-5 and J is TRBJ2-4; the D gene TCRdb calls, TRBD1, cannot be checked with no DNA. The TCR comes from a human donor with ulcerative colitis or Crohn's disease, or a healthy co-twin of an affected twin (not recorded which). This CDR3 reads CASTPGGINIQYF.